One T cell receptor beta chain is described in this entry. Its antigen is still unknown. The source of the sample is a study of cytomegalovirus exposure and HLA in healthy donors. Notes on the study in general: In an earlier analysis, in roughly 600 donors, most V segments appeared productive either ~87% or ~30% of the time.

The study ran its PCR with 60 Vbeta and 13 Jbeta primers. Sequenced by immunoSEQ multiplex PCR; TCRdb stores in-frame clones only, minus some. Of approximately 120,000 clones in the sample, around 78% were seen once. The source material was PBMCs. The origin of this receptor is a man aged 45-65 years in good health and CMV-seronegative.

This CDR3 is CASSPGRTNYGYTF. The CDR3 bases are TGTGCCAGCAGTCCAGGGAGGACTAACTATGGCTACACCTTC. The V and J genes are TRBV7-9 and TRBJ1-2; D may be TRBD1 (5 bases). Trimming removed 6 bases from V and 0 bases from J, with 11 bases in between. Per germline, CDR1 SEHNR and CDR2 FQNEAQ (reference sequence). The length of the CDR3 is 14 residues.